These 5 T cell receptor beta chains were all obtained from the same sample, sequenced in a study of T cell responses to AZD1222 COVID-19 vaccine. Produced via immunoSEQ multiplex PCR; TCRdb's table is partial and in-frame only. Of 65,000 or so clones detected, around 83% appear once; the ten largest clones hold around 9.8%. This sample comprised peripheral blood, obtained on day 0 of AZD1222 vaccination. The receptors come from an adult in good health.

V gene TRBV7-9 combines with J gene TRBJ2-3; 7 nucleotides match TRBD2. Trimming took 1 base from V and 7 from J; bases not matched to a gene: 14. CDR1 is SEHNR and CDR2 is FQNEAQ in the germline V gene (reference sequence). This CDR3 has 17 amino acids. CDR3 residues: CASSLDLGTTGLNTQYF. The CDR3 nucleotides read TGTGCCAGCAGCTTAGACTTAGGGACTACCGGCTTGAATACGCAGTATTTT. The whole variable domain, remainder taken from reference TRBV7-9 and TRBJ2-3, is DTGVSQNPRHKITKRGQNVTFRCDPISEHNRLYWYRQTLGQGPEFLTYFQNEAQLEKSRLLSDRFSAERPKGSFSTLEIQRTEQGDSAMYLCASSLDLGTTGLNTQYFGPGTRLTVL.

The chain uses TRBV20-1 and TRBJ2-4, with D possibly TRBD2 on 6 matching bases. The CDR3 contains 13 residues. Between the trimmed V and J ends, which lost 3 bases and 3 bases, there was a span of 9 bases. Germline V CDR1 and CDR2: DFQATT, SNEGSKA (reference sequence). The CDR3 DNA follows: TGCAGTGCTAGTGGGGGAGGCAAAAACATTCAGTACTTC. It specifies CSASGGGKNIQYF.

The chain is built from TRBV3-1 (or the pseudogene TRBV3-2) and TRBJ2-5; TRBD2 matches at 8 bases. V shed 1 base and J 0 bases; nucleotides not matched to a gene: 4. The CDR3 covers 16 residues. Germline V gene sequence: CDR1 LGHDT, CDR2 YNNKEL (reference sequence). In nucleotides, the CDR3 is TGTGCCAGCAGCCAAGTCGCGGGGGGCCACCAAGAGACCCAGTACTTC. Its translation: CASSQVAGGHQETQYF.

The chain recombines TRBV27 with TRBJ1-3; D may be TRBD1 (5 bases). The CDR3 contains 15 residues. V gave up 3 bases and J gave up 2 bases, with 11 bases separating them. Germline-derived CDR1 and CDR2 are MNHEY and SMNVEV (reference sequence). DNA for the CDR3: TGTGCCAGCAGTTTCGGAGGGGACGCTGGAAACACCATATATTTT. Its translation is CASSFGGDAGNTIYF.

The chain has TRBV5-1 and TRBJ2-3; unclear D gene. This CDR3 comprises 13 residues. V lost 1 base and J 2 bases, leaving 5 bases between the germline ends. Germline CDR1 reads SGHRS; CDR2 reads YFSETQ. The CDR3 loop is CASSLIPTDTQYF. CDR3 in DNA: TGCGCCAGCAGCTTGATCCCCACAGATACGCAGTATTTT.